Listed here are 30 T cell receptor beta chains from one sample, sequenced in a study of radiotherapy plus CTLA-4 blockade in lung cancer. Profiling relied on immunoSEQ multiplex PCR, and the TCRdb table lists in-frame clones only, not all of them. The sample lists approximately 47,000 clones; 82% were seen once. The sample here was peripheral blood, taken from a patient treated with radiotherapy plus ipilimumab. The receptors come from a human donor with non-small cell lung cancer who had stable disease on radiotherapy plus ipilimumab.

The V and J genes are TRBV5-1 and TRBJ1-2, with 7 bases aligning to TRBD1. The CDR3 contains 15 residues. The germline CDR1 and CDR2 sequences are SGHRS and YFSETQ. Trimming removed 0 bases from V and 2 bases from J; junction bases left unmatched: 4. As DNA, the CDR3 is TGCGCCAGCAGCTTGGCTCTGGGACAGAACTATGGCTACACCTTC. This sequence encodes CASSLALGQNYGYTF.

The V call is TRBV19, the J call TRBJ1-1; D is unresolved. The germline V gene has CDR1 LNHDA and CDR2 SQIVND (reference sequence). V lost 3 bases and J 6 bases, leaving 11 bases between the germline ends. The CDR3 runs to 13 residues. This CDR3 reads CASSMRPFPEAFF. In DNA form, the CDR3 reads TGTGCCAGTAGTATGAGGCCGTTTCCTGAAGCTTTCTTT.

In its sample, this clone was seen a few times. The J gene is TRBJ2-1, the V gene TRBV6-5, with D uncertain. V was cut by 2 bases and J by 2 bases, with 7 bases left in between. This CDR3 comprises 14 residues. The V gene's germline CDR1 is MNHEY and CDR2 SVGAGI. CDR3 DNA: TGTGCCAGCAGTTACGGTCGAGCCTACAATGAGCAGTTCTTC. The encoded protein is CASSYGRAYNEQFF.

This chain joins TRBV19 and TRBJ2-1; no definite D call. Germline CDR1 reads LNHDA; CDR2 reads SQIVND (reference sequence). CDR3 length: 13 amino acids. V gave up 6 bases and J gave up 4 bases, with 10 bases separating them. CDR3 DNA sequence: TGTGCCAGTAGCCCCCCCGGGTACAATGAGCAGTTCTTC. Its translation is CASSPPGYNEQFF.

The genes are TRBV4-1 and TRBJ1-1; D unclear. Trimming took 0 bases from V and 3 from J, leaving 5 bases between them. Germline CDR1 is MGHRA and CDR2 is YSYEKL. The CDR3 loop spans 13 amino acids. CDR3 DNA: TGCGCCAGCAGCCAAGATCCGGACACTGAAGCTTTCTTT. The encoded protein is CASSQDPDTEAFF.

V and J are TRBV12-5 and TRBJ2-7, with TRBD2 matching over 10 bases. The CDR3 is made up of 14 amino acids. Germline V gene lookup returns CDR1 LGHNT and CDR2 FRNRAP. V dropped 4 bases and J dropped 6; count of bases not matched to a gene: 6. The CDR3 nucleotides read TGTGCTAGTGGTTCCAGCGGGAGGGCCGGCGAGCAGTACTTC. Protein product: CASGSSGRAGEQYF.

DNA for the CDR3: TGTGCCAGCAGCTTAGGGCTAGCGGGGTGGGACAAATACTTC. Translated: CASSLGLAGWDKYF. The chain links TRBV11-2 to TRBJ2-7; TRBD2 matches 9 bases. V dropped 1 base and J dropped 13; count of bases not matched to a gene: 11. Germline lookup yields CDR1 SGHAT and CDR2 FQNNGV. There are 14 residues in the CDR3.

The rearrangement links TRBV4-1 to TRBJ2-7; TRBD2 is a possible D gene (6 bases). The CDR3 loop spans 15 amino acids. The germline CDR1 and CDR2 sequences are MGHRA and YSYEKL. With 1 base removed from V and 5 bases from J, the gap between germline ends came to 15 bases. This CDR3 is CASSQVPGRSHEQYF. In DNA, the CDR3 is TGCGCCAGCAGCCAAGTTCCAGGGAGGTCGCACGAGCAGTACTTC.

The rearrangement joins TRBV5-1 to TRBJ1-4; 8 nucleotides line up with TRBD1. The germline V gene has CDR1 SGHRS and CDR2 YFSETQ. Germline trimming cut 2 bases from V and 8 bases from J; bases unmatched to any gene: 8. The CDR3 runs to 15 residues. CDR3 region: CASSFRTGQGEKLFF. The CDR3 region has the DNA TGCGCCAGCAGCTTCCGGACAGGGCAGGGGGAAAAACTGTTTTTT.

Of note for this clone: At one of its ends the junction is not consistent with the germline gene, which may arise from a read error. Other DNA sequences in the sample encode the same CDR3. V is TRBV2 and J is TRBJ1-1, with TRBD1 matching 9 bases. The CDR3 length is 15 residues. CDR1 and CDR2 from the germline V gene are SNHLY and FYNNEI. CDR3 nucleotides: TGTGCCAGCAGTTCTACAGGGGGCAGGAACACTGAAGCCTTCTTT. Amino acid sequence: CASSSTGGRNTEAFF.

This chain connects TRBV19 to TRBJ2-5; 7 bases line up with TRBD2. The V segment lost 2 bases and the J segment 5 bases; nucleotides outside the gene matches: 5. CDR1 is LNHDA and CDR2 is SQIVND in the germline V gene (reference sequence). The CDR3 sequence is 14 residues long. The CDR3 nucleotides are TGTGCCAGTAGTATAACCGGGACTAAGGAGACCCAGTACTTC. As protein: CASSITGTKETQYF.

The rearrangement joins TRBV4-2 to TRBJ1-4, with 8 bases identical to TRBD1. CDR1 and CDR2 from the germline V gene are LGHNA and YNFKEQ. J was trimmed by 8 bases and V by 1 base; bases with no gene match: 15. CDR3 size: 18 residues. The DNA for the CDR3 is TGTGCCAGCAGCCAAGGTTCATTTCGGACAGGGAGAGAGGAAAAACTGTTTTTT. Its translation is CASSQGSFRTGREEKLFF.

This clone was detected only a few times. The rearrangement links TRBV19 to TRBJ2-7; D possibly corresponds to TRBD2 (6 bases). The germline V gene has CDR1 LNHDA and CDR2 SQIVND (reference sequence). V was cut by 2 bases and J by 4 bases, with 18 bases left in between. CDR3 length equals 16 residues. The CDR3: CASSIRGTGASYEQYF. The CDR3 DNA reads TGTGCCAGTAGTATAAGGGGCACGGGAGCGTCTTACGAGCAGTACTTC.

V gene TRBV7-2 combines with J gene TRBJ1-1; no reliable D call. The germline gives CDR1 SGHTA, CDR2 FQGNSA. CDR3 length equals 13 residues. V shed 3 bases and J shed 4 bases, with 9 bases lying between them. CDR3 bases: TGTGCCAGCAGCTTCGGGGTGGCCACTGAAGCTTTCTTT. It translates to CASSFGVATEAFF.

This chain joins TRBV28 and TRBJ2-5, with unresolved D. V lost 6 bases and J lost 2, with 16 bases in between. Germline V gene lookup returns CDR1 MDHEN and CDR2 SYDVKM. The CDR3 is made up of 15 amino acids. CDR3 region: CASSPFAERQETQYF. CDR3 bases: TGTGCCAGCAGCCCGTTCGCAGAGAGGCAAGAGACCCAGTACTTC.

CDR3 amino acids: CASRGRTGDYEQYF. CDR3 sequence (DNA): TGTGCCAGCAGGGGGCGGACAGGGGACTACGAGCAGTACTTC. The rearrangement joins TRBV28 to TRBJ2-7; TRBD1 agrees at 9 bases. V trimming: 6 bases; J trimming: 3 bases; junction bases outside the gene matches: 6. Per germline, CDR1 MDHEN and CDR2 SYDVKM. The CDR3 is made up of 14 amino acids.

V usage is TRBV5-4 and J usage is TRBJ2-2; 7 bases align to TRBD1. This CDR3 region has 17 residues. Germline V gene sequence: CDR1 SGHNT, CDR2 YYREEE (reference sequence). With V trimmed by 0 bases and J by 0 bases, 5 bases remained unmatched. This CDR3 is CASSLVGQGANTGELFF. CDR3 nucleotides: TGTGCCAGCAGCTTGGTTGGGCAGGGGGCGAACACCGGGGAGCTGTTTTTT. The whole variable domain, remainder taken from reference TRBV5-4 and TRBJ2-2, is ETGVTQSPTHLIKTRGQQVTLRCSSQSGHNTVSWYQQALGQGPQFIFQYYREEENGRGNFPPRFSGLQFPNYSSELNVNALELDDSALYLCASSLVGQGANTGELFFGEGSRLTVL.

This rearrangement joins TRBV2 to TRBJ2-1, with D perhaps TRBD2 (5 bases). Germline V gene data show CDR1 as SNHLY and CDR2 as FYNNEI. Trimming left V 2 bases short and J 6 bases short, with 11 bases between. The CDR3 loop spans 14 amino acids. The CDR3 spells CASSEKRELNEQFF. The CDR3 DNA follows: TGTGCCAGCAGTGAAAAGAGGGAGCTCAATGAGCAGTTCTTC.

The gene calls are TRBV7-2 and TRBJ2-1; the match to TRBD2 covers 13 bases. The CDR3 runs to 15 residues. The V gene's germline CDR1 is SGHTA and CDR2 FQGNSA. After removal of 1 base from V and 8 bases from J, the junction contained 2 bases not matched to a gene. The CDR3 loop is CASSLGLAGGYEQFF. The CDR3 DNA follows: TGTGCCAGCAGCTTAGGACTAGCGGGAGGCTATGAGCAGTTCTTC.

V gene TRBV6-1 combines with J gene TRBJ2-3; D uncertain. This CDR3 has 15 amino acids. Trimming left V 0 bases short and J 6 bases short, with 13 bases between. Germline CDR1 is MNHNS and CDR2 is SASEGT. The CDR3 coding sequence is TGTGCCAGCAGTGAAGCGTGGGCTCTCTCGGATACGCAGTATTTT. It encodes CASSEAWALSDTQYF.

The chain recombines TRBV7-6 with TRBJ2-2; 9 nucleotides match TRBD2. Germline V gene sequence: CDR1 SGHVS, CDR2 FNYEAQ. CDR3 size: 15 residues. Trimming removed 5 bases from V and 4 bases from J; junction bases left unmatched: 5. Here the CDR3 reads CASSPLAGLTGELFF. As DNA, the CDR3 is TGTGCCAGCAGCCCACTAGCGGGTCTCACCGGGGAGCTGTTTTTT.

CDR3 coding DNA: TGTGCCAGCAGCCCCTCGACGGAGCCTCTCTATGGCTACACCTTC. As protein: CASSPSTEPLYGYTF. This sequence joins TRBV5-4 and TRBJ1-2; D is unresolved. Trimming pared 4 bases from V and 4 bases from J, leaving 17 bases between. Germline V lookup: CDR1 SGHNT, CDR2 YYREEE (reference sequence). The CDR3 contains 15 residues.

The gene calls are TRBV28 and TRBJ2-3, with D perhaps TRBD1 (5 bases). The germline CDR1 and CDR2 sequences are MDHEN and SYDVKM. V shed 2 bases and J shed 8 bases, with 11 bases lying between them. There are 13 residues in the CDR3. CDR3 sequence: CASSLGAVGTQYF. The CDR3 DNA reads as TGTGCCAGCAGTTTAGGGGCAGTGGGTACGCAGTATTTT.

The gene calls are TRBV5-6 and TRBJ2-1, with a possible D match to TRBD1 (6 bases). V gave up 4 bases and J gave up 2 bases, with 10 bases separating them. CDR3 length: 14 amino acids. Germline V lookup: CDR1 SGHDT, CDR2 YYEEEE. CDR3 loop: CASSRQVTYNEQFF. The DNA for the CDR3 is TGTGCCAGCAGCCGACAGGTTACCTACAATGAGCAGTTCTTC.

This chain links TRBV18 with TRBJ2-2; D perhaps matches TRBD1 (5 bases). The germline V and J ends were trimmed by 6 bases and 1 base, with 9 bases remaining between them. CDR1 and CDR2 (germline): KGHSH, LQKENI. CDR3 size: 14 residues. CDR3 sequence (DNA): TGTGCCAGCTCGCTTCAGGGGAACACCGGGGAGCTGTTTTTT. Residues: CASSLQGNTGELFF.

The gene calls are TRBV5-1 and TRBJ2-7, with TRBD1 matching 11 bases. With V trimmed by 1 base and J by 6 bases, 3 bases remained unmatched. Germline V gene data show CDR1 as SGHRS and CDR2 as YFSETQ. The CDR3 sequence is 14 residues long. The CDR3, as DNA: TGCGCCAGCAGCTTGATGGACAGGGGGCGCGAGCAGTACTTC. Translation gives CASSLMDRGREQYF.

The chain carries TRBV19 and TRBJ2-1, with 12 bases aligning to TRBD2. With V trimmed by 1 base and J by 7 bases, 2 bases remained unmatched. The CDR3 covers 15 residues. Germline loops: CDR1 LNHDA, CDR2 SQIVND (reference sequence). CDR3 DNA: TGTGCCAGTAGTATAGGACTAGCGGGAGAAAATGAGCAGTTCTTC. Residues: CASSIGLAGENEQFF.

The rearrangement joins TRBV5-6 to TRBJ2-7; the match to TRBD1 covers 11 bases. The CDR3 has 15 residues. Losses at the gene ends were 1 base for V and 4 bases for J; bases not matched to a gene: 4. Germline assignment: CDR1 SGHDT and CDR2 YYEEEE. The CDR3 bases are TGTGCCAGCAGCTTGCGAGGGACAGGGGGATACGAGCAGTACTTC. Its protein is CASSLRGTGGYEQYF.

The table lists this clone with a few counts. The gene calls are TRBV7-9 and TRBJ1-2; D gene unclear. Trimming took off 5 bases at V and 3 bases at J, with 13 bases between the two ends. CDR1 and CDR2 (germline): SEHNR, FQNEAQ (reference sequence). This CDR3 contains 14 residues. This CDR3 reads CASSPNTADYGYTF. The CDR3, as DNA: TGTGCCAGCAGCCCAAACACAGCAGACTATGGCTACACCTTC.

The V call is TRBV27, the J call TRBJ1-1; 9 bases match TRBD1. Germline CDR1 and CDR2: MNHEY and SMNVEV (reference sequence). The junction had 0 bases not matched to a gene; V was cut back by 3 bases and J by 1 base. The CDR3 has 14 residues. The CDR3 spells CASSLDRGNTEAFF. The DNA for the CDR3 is TGTGCCAGCAGTTTGGACAGGGGGAACACTGAAGCTTTCTTT.